This T cell receptor beta chain comes out of a study of OX40 agonist ivuxolimab in advanced cancers. Study summary: Given to patients was ivuxolimab, an agonistic anti-OX40 (CD134) antibody. While on treatment, patients had intravenous ivuxolimab at 0.01 to 10 mg/kg every 2 weeks. Partial response was recorded in three patients: one hepatocellular carcinoma and two cutaneous melanoma cases.

Germline CDR1 reads SQVTM; CDR2 reads ANQGSEA. Trimming took 4 bases from V and 4 from J, leaving 13 bases between them. This CDR3 is 13 amino acids long. TCRdb keeps only in-frame clones here, not all; method: immunoSEQ multiplex PCR. This table holds over 85,000 clones, around four fifths found once. Study observations and caveats: Expanded peripheral T-cell antigen specificity went undetermined.

Of note for this clone: What it binds is not known.

This specimen consisted of CD4+ or CD8+ T cells sorted from blood, obtained in a trial of the OX40 agonist ivuxolimab. This TCR was sampled from an adult with an advanced solid tumor such as melanoma, head and neck, liver or kidney cancer. The rearrangement uses TRBV29-1 and TRBJ1-2, with D uncertain. CDR3 sequence (DNA): TGCAGCGTTGGGCAGGACGGATTCTATGGCTACACCTTC. Translating it yields CSVGQDGFYGYTF.